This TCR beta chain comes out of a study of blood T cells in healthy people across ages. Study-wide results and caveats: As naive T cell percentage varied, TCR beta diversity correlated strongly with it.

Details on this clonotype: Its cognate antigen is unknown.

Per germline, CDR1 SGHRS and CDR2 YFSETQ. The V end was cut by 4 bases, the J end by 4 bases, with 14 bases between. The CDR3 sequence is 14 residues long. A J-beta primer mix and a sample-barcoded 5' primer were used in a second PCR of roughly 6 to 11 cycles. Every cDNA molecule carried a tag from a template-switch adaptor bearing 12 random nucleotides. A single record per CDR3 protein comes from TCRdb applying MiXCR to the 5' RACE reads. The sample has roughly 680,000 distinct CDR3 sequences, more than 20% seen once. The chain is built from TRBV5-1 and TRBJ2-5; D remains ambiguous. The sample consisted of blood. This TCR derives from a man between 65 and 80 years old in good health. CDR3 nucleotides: TGCGCCAGCAGCCCCCGTCCCCTCGGAGAGACCCAGTACTTC. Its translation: CASSPRPLGETQYF.